This T cell receptor beta chain was documented in a study of response to subunit inactivated influenza vaccine. Germline V CDR1 and CDR2: LGHNA, YSLEER. The ends lost 1 base at V and 4 bases at J; junction bases unmatched: 7. This CDR3 spans 17 amino acids. This clonotype was found a few times. MiXCR, run by TCRdb on the RT-PCR reads, gives a single entry per CDR3 protein. In the table there are around 530,000 distinct CDR3 sequences, more than 15% of which are singletons. This chain joins TRBV4-3 and TRBJ1-4, with TRBD1 identical over 9 bases. The specimen was CD4+ T cells sorted from PBMCs, collected roughly 24 months after vaccination. The clonotype originates from a man in his fifties or sixties who received an inactivated influenza vaccine. The CDR3 sequence is CASSQAWDRVDNEKLFF. The CDR3 coding sequence is TGCGCCAGCAGCCAAGCCTGGGACAGGGTCGATAATGAAAAACTGTTTTTT.